These 28 T cell receptor beta chains originate from one sample sequenced in a study of cytomegalovirus exposure and HLA in healthy donors. The PCR had 60 Vbeta and 13 Jbeta primers. Profiling relied on immunoSEQ multiplex PCR, and the TCRdb table lists in-frame clones only, not all of them. Of 130,000 to 150,000 clones listed, 80% are singletons. The specimen was PBMCs. These receptors all stem from a male donor in good health and CMV-seronegative.

V usage is TRBV5-1 and J usage is TRBJ2-2; D might be TRBD1 (5 bases). The CDR3 sequence is 15 residues long. Germline V gene data show CDR1 as SGHRS and CDR2 as YFSETQ. Trimming removed 4 bases from V and 5 bases from J, with 15 bases in between. The CDR3 DNA reads TGCGCCAGCAGCCGCGACAGTTTCGGGACCGGGGAGCTGTTTTTT. This sequence encodes CASSRDSFGTGELFF.

The V call is TRBV11-1, the J call TRBJ2-7, with TRBD1 matching 7 bases. With V trimmed by 3 bases and J by 3 bases, 5 bases remained unmatched. Germline loops: CDR1 SGHAT, CDR2 FQDESV (reference sequence). This CDR3 comprises 14 residues. CDR3 in DNA: TGTGCCAGCAGCTTCGGACAGGAAGACTACGAGCAGTACTTC. It codes for CASSFGQEDYEQYF.

The chain carries TRBV11-2 and TRBJ2-7; 11 bases match TRBD1. This CDR3 has 17 amino acids. Germline trimming cut 2 bases from V and 5 bases from J; bases unmatched to any gene: 11. Germline V lookup: CDR1 SGHAT, CDR2 FQNNGV. This CDR3 reads CASSLSFGRGQGDEQYF. The DNA for the CDR3 is TGTGCCAGCAGCTTAAGTTTCGGGAGGGGACAGGGGGACGAGCAGTACTTC. The full variable domain, with the rest looked up from reference TRBV11-2 and TRBJ2-7, is EAGVAQSPRYKIIEKRQSVAFWCNPISGHATLYWYQQILGQGPKLLIQFQNNGVVDDSQLPKDRFSAERLKGVDSTLKIQPAKLEDSAVYLCASSLSFGRGQGDEQYFGPGTRLTVT.

The chain joins TRBV29-1 to TRBJ1-2; D is uncertain. The CDR3 loop spans 12 amino acids. Germline-derived CDR1 and CDR2 are SQVTM and ANQGSEA. V lost 4 bases to trimming and J lost 7 bases, with 13 bases between them. Written as DNA, the CDR3 is TGCAGCGTTGTGGGCGGCGGGATTGGCTACACCTTC. Encoded protein: CSVVGGGIGYTF.

The rearrangement uses TRBV7-8 and TRBJ1-1; D call uncertain. The CDR3 totals 14 residues. The V end lost 5 bases, the J end lost 1 base, and 11 bases lay between the germline ends. Germline CDR1 reads SGHVS; CDR2 reads FQNEAQ. The CDR3 protein is CASSVARANTEAFF. CDR3 sequence (DNA): TGTGCCAGCAGCGTCGCGAGGGCGAACACTGAAGCTTTCTTT.

This clone was seen a few times. Mismatch with germline at one junction end may stem from a read error. The chain couples TRBV28 to TRBJ2-1; 7 bases fit TRBD1. The CDR3 runs to 14 residues. Germline lookup yields CDR1 MDHEN and CDR2 SYDVKM. In DNA, the CDR3 is TGTGCCAGCACTTTAAGGGGGCTCTACAATGAGCAGTTCTTC. This encodes CASTLRGLYNEQFF.

This clone was detected a few times. The chain recombines TRBV7-2 with TRBJ2-1, with TRBD2 matching over 9 bases. Germline V gene lookup returns CDR1 SGHTA and CDR2 FQGNSA. The CDR3 contains 16 residues. Losses at the gene ends were 0 bases for V and 4 bases for J; bases not matched to a gene: 4. The DNA of the CDR3 is TGTGCCAGCAGCTTAGCGAATAGCGGGGGTTACAATGAGCAGTTCTTC. This encodes CASSLANSGGYNEQFF.

Only one count was recorded for this clone. The J gene is TRBJ2-1, the V gene TRBV2, with TRBD1 matching over 8 bases. In germline, CDR1 is SNHLY, CDR2 FYNNEI. This CDR3 is 14 amino acids long. The junction had 5 bases not matched to a gene; V was cut back by 8 bases and J by 2 bases. CDR3 amino acids: CASFGTGPYNEQFF. The CDR3 coding sequence is TGTGCCAGCTTTGGGACAGGTCCCTACAATGAGCAGTTCTTC.

The rearrangement uses TRBV18 and TRBJ2-2; TRBD1 is a possible D gene (5 bases). V was cut by 1 base and J by 4 bases, with 10 bases left in between. The germline gives CDR1 KGHSH, CDR2 LQKENI. This CDR3 has 15 amino acids. The CDR3 region is CASSPLQGSTGELFF. CDR3 DNA sequence: TGTGCCAGCTCACCACTCCAGGGAAGCACCGGGGAGCTGTTTTTT. Combining the CDR3 with reference TRBV18 and TRBJ2-2 gives the whole variable domain NAGVMQNPRHLVRRRGQEARLRCSPMKGHSHVYWYRQLPEEGLKFMVYLQKENIIDESGMPKERFSAEFPKEGPSILRIQQVVRGDSAAYFCASSPLQGSTGELFFGEGSRLTVL.

A word on this clone: At one end, the junction sequence differs from germline, possibly due to a read error. This chain joins TRBV7-8 and TRBJ1-2; 12 nucleotides agree with TRBD1. In germline, CDR1 is SGHVS, CDR2 FQNEAQ. The CDR3 is 16 amino acids. The CDR3 loop reads CASSQIPGQGARGYIF. CDR3 in DNA: TGTGCCAGCAGCCAGATTCCGGGACAGGGGGCTCGCGGCTACATCTTC.

The chain uses TRBV9 and TRBJ2-3, with 10 bases aligning to TRBD1. V shed 0 bases and J 6 bases; nucleotides not matched to a gene: 7. Germline V CDR1 and CDR2: SGDLS, YYNGEE. This CDR3 has 16 amino acids. CDR3 residues: CASSVGGGQGSDTQYF. DNA for the CDR3: TGTGCCAGCAGCGTAGGAGGGGGACAGGGGTCCGATACGCAGTATTTT.

This chain links TRBV5-6 with TRBJ1-1; D is undetermined. Germline CDR1 reads SGHDT; CDR2 reads YYEEEE. Trimming took off 4 bases at V and 11 bases at J, with 15 bases between the two ends. This CDR3 has 12 amino acids. The CDR3 here is CASSLLSSRAFF. Here the CDR3 DNA reads TGTGCCAGCAGCCTCTTGAGTTCGAGGGCTTTCTTT.

The rearrangement uses TRBV29-1 and TRBJ2-5, with D maybe TRBD2 (6 bases). The V gene's germline CDR1 is SQVTM and CDR2 ANQGSEA. This CDR3 has 12 amino acids. V lost 3 bases and J 4 bases, leaving 9 bases between the germline ends. The CDR3, as DNA: TGCAGCGTTGAGGGACTGGCAGAGACCCAGTACTTC. Amino acid sequence: CSVEGLAETQYF.

The rearrangement uses TRBV6-5 and TRBJ2-3; 7 nucleotides line up with TRBD1. Germline V lookup: CDR1 MNHEY, CDR2 SVGAGI. This CDR3 is built from 15 residues. The junction had 8 bases not matched to a gene; V was cut back by 7 bases and J by 1 base. The CDR3 sequence is CASKGGGPGTDTQYF. In DNA, the CDR3 is TGTGCCAGCAAAGGGGGCGGTCCGGGCACAGATACGCAGTATTTT.

The table lists this clone with a few counts. J is TRBJ2-1 and V is TRBV13; D might be TRBD2 (6 bases). V lost 5 bases and J 8 bases, leaving 16 bases between the germline ends. Germline V gene sequence: CDR1 PRHDT, CDR2 FYEKMQ (reference sequence). This CDR3 region has 14 residues. CDR3 loop: CASSHRGRDYEQFF. CDR3 nucleotides: TGTGCCAGCAGCCACCGGGGAAGGGACTATGAGCAGTTCTTC.

The rearrangement uses TRBV6-1 and TRBJ2-3, with D maybe TRBD2 (6 bases). Germline V gene data show CDR1 as MNHNS and CDR2 as SASEGT. The V end lost 6 bases, the J end lost 0 bases, and 13 bases lay between the germline ends. The CDR3 is made up of 15 amino acids. The CDR3 region has the DNA TGTGCCAGCAGGACGACGGGGACTAGCACAGATACGCAGTATTTT. Translation: CASRTTGTSTDTQYF.

In DNA form, the CDR3 reads TGTGCCAGCAGCCCGAGCCCCCCGGGGGGCGCGACAACTAATGAAAAACTGTTTTTT. Its translation is CASSPSPPGGATTNEKLFF. The V and J genes are TRBV5-6 and TRBJ1-4; possible D gene TRBD1, 6 bases. Trimming took off 4 bases at V and 0 bases at J, with 22 bases between the two ends. The length of the CDR3 is 19 residues. From germline, CDR1 is SGHDT and CDR2 YYEEEE.

The CDR3 sequence: CASSTGQLNSPLHF. In DNA, the CDR3 is TGTGCCAGCAGCACAGGACAGTTGAATTCACCCCTCCACTTT. V gene TRBV7-6 combines with J gene TRBJ1-6; the D gene is possibly TRBD1 (6 bases). The germline V gene has CDR1 SGHVS and CDR2 FNYEAQ. V was pared by 5 bases and J by 7 bases, with 12 bases between. This CDR3 is 14 amino acids long.

This clone was seen only a few times. The V gene is TRBV5-1, the J gene TRBJ1-2; D is ambiguous. Trimming pared 0 bases from V and 2 bases from J, leaving 14 bases between. Germline loops: CDR1 SGHRS, CDR2 YFSETQ. The CDR3 has 16 residues. The CDR3 nucleotides are TGCGCCAGCAGCTTGGTAGGCGGGGAGTCGAACTATGGCTACACCTTC. Translation: CASSLVGGESNYGYTF.

The rearrangement joins TRBV4-3 to TRBJ1-2; TRBD1 matches at 8 bases. CDR3 length: 18 amino acids. Trimming removed 4 bases from V and 0 bases from J; junction bases left unmatched: 13. CDR1 and CDR2 (germline): LGHNA, YSLEER. CDR3: CASSLSRGQGWANYGYTF. Written as DNA, the CDR3 is TGCGCCAGCAGCCTATCACGTGGACAGGGATGGGCTAACTATGGCTACACCTTC.

The chain couples TRBV28 to TRBJ2-1, with 9 bases aligning to TRBD2. Germline CDR1 MDHEN, CDR2 SYDVKM. This CDR3 comprises 15 residues. The junction had 6 bases not matched to a gene; V was cut back by 2 bases and J by 7 bases. The CDR3, as DNA: TGTGCCAGCAGTTTAGCCAGCGGGGGGAGAAATGAGCAGTTCTTC. Translating it yields CASSLASGGRNEQFF.

The chain uses TRBV4-2 and TRBJ2-1; TRBD2 matches at 9 bases. Looked up from germline, CDR1 is LGHNA and CDR2 is YNFKEQ. V lost 0 bases and J lost 10; bases outside the gene matches: 16. The CDR3 spans 18 residues. Written as DNA, the CDR3 is TGTGCCAGCAGCCAAGATCTTTCCCTCGCGGGGGGGCTTGGCGAGCAGTTCTTC. This gives the protein CASSQDLSLAGGLGEQFF.

The chain has TRBV14 and TRBJ1-2; a possible D gene is TRBD1 (6 bases). Trimming shortened V by 1 base and J by 5 bases, and 8 bases separated the two germline ends. This CDR3 region has 13 residues. In germline, CDR1 is SGHDN, CDR2 FVKESK. This CDR3 is CASSQGTAYGYTF. The CDR3 DNA sequence: TGTGCCAGCAGCCAAGGGACAGCTTATGGCTACACCTTC.

V and J are TRBV6-5 and TRBJ1-2; weak D call: TRBD1 (6 bases). Trimming left V 2 bases short and J 7 bases short, with 17 bases between. The CDR3 sequence is 15 residues long. Germline V gives CDR1 MNHEY, CDR2 SVGAGI. The CDR3 protein is CASSYLQGGEGGYTF. Here the CDR3 DNA reads TGTGCCAGCAGTTACCTACAGGGAGGGGAGGGTGGCTACACCTTC.

The J gene is TRBJ1-2, the V gene TRBV27; 7 bases agree with TRBD1. The ends lost 2 bases at V and 4 bases at J; junction bases unmatched: 4. The CDR3 covers 14 residues. CDR1 and CDR2 from the germline V gene are MNHEY and SMNVEV (reference sequence). CDR3 in amino acids: CASSLQGESYGYTF. The DNA for the CDR3 is TGTGCCAGCAGTTTACAGGGGGAAAGCTATGGCTACACCTTC.

V is TRBV11-2 and J is TRBJ2-2; D remains unclear. V lost 7 bases, J lost 1 base, and 4 bases lay in between. Germline values: CDR1 SGHAT, CDR2 FQNNGV. There are 12 residues in the CDR3. Here the CDR3 reads CASKQNTGELFF. CDR3 nucleotide sequence: TGTGCCAGCAAACAGAACACCGGGGAGCTGTTTTTT. Supplemented by reference TRBV11-2 and TRBJ2-2, the full variable domain reads EAGVAQSPRYKIIEKRQSVAFWCNPISGHATLYWYQQILGQGPKLLIQFQNNGVVDDSQLPKDRFSAERLKGVDSTLKIQPAKLEDSAVYLCASKQNTGELFFGEGSRLTVL.

This sequence joins TRBV4-1 and TRBJ1-1, with D maybe TRBD1 (6 bases). The CDR3 sequence is 20 residues long. The V gene lost 4 bases and the J gene lost 0 bases, with 27 bases spanning the gap. In germline, CDR1 is MGHRA, CDR2 YSYEKL. The CDR3 sequence is CASSRFPSRVRGGMNTEAFF. CDR3 bases: TGCGCCAGCAGCCGATTCCCGTCCAGGGTGAGGGGGGGAATGAACACTGAAGCTTTCTTT.

The genes are TRBV5-6 and TRBJ2-3, with D perhaps TRBD2 (5 bases). Trimming stripped 1 base from V and 7 bases from J, with 16 bases between. Germline V CDR1 and CDR2: SGHDT, YYEEEE. This CDR3 comprises 15 residues. CDR3: CASSLSALERNTQYF. CDR3 in DNA: TGTGCCAGCAGCTTGTCTGCGCTAGAGCGGAATACGCAGTATTTT.